These 5 T cell receptor beta chains share one sample of origin, sequenced in a study of monozygotic twins with cystic fibrosis. Clones were read by immunoSEQ multiplex PCR, and TCRdb kept only the in-frame ones, dropping some. The table records 30,000 to 35,000 clones, more than 60% of them present only once. Sequencing used blood. These receptors came from a girl between 10 and 17 years old with cystic fibrosis.

This chain uses TRBV27 with TRBJ2-1; TRBD2 aligns across 9 bases. V trimming: 3 bases; J trimming: 9 bases; junction bases outside the gene matches: 9. Germline CDR1 MNHEY, CDR2 SMNVEV (reference sequence). This CDR3 is 15 amino acids long. Written as DNA, the CDR3 is TGTGCCAGCAGTTTGACTAGCGGCCATCGCAGTGAGCAGTTCTTC. Translating gives CASSLTSGHRSEQFF.

The CDR3 sequence is CAISGDRQLNTEAFF. For the CDR3, the DNA is TGTGCCATCAGCGGGGACAGGCAGTTGAACACTGAAGCTTTCTTT. The chain couples TRBV10-3 to TRBJ1-1; 8 bases map to TRBD1. CDR1 ENHRY and CDR2 SYGVKD come from the germline V gene. This CDR3 comprises 15 residues. V lost 6 bases and J lost 0; bases outside the gene matches: 6.

The chain is built from TRBV28 and TRBJ2-1; either TRBD1 or TRBD2 may supply D (5 bases each). The V gene lost 4 bases and the J gene lost 4 bases, with 11 bases spanning the gap. The CDR3 has 14 amino acids. Germline CDR1 and CDR2: MDHEN and SYDVKM. The CDR3 loop is CASSSGTGYNEQFF. The CDR3 coding sequence is TGTGCCAGCAGTTCCGGGACGGGATACAATGAGCAGTTCTTC.

The chain employs TRBV20-1 and TRBJ2-7, with no clear D. The length of the CDR3 is 11 residues. Germline lookup yields CDR1 DFQATT and CDR2 SNEGSKA (reference sequence). The germline V and J ends were trimmed by 1 base and 4 bases, with 5 bases remaining between them. CDR3: CSARARYEQYV. CDR3 nucleotides: TGCAGTGCTAGAGCTAGGTACGAGCAGTACGTC.

This clone showed up just a few times. V gene TRBV9 combines with J gene TRBJ1-2; TRBD1 might be the D (5 bases). Germline CDR1 and CDR2: SGDLS and YYNGEE. The CDR3 has 13 residues. V lost 3 bases to trimming and J lost 7 bases, with 13 bases between them. The CDR3 loop reads CASSAGQVPGYTF. DNA of the CDR3: TGTGCCAGCAGCGCCGGACAAGTCCCTGGCTACACCTTC.